These T cell receptor beta chains were read from a single sample in a study of long-term antiretroviral therapy in people with HIV. Repertoires were generated with immunoSEQ multiplex PCR, while TCRdb's copy carries only in-frame clones and drops some. The sample holds more than 20,000 clones, 76% seen once. The sequencing used unsorted PBMCs, collected around 1.8 years before starting antiretroviral therapy. The receptor set was obtained from a woman in her 40s with HIV. Each CDR3 is given with its conserved first and last residue. Fields, in order: J gene, clone size, V gene, D gene, CDR3 protein, CDR3 DNA. The D gene is left open where the match is weak. Clone sizes are given selectively: once, few, many, or a class where the clone is expanded.

>TRBJ2-7|.|TRBV6-8|.
CASSPRTYEQYF
TGTGCCAGCAGTCCGAGAACCTACGAGCAGTACTTC
>TRBJ2-7|.|TRBV14|.
CASSQDVFFGGNEQYF
TGTGCCAGCAGCCAAGATGTATTTTTTGGGGGAAACGAGCAGTACTTC
>TRBJ2-3|.|TRBV5-6|.
CASSPIRLALSTDTQYF
TGTGCCAGCAGCCCTATTCGTCTAGCGTTAAGCACAGATACGCAGTATTTT
>TRBJ2-7|.|TRBV10-3|.
CAISDVGSYEQYF
TGTGCCATCAGTGACGTTGGCTCCTACGAGCAGTACTTC
>TRBJ2-4|once|TRBV19|TRBD2
CASSGALAGGGDIQYF
TGTGCCAGTAGCGGCGCGCTAGCGGGAGGGGGGGACATTCAGTACTTC
>TRBJ2-2|.|TRBV2|TRBD2
CATHGLAGVSGTGELFF
TGTGCCACCCACGGACTAGCGGGAGTATCGGGCACCGGGGAGCTGTTTTTT
>TRBJ2-7|.|TRBV16|.
CASSQFSGTQDSYEQYF
TGTGCCAGCAGCCAATTCTCTGGGACACAAGACTCCTACGAGCAGTACTTC
>TRBJ2-7|few|TRBV21-1|.
CASSKYVRQGSYEQYF
TGTGCCAGCAGCAAATATGTTAGGCAGGGCTCCTACGAGCAGTACTTC
>TRBJ2-7|.|TRBV9|.
CASSVTGLGAYEQYF
TGTGCCAGCAGCGTAACCGGGCTGGGAGCCTACGAGCAGTACTTC
>TRBJ2-5|.|TRBV29-1|.
CSVAVGQETQYF
TGCAGCGTTGCGGTGGGGCAAGAGACCCAGTACTTC
>TRBJ2-7|.|TRBV7-9|TRBD2
CASSLDARGVNYEQYF
TGTGCCAGCAGCTTAGATGCGCGGGGGGTGAACTACGAGCAGTACTTC
>TRBJ1-5|.|TRBV7-2|TRBD1
CASSLARQGRGNQPQHF
TGTGCCAGCAGCTTAGCCCGACAGGGAAGAGGCAATCAGCCCCAGCATTTT
>TRBJ1-5|once|TRBV4-3|.
CASSWDINQPQHF
TGCGCCAGCAGCTGGGACATCAATCAGCCCCAGCATTTT
>TRBJ1-2|few|TRBV20-1|TRBD1
CSARRGGGYTF
TGCAGTGCTAGAAGAGGGGGCGGCTACACCTTC
>TRBJ2-3|.|TRBV4-3|TRBD2
CASSQDGGDTDTQYF
TGCGCCAGCAGCCAAGACGGGGGGGACACAGATACGCAGTATTTT
>TRBJ1-1|.|TRBV27|TRBD1
CASSTMRTGGGTEAFF
TGTGCCAGCAGTACGATGCGGACAGGGGGCGGCACTGAAGCTTTCTTT